Listed below are T cell receptor beta chains from one sample, sequenced in a study of blood T cell repertoires in COVID-19. Produced via immunoSEQ multiplex PCR; TCRdb's table is partial and in-frame only. The sample shows 180,000 or so clones, just under 80% of them seen only once. The sequenced sample was peripheral blood. These receptors were obtained from a woman aged 80 or older with active or convalescent COVID-19. Each CDR3 is given with its conserved first and last residue. The order of the fields is V gene, J gene, D gene, clone size, CDR3 DNA, CDR3 protein. The D gene is left open where the match is weak. Size is omitted from some rows. Given values are once, few, many or a class for expanded clones.

V gene: TRBV19
J gene: TRBJ1-5
D gene: TRBD1
clone size: NA
CDR3 DNA: TGTGCCAGTAGTATTCTCTCGGGACAGGGGTCTCAGCCCCAGCATTTT
CDR3 protein: CASSILSGQGSQPQHF

V gene: TRBV6-6
J gene: TRBJ2-7
D gene: TRBD1
clone size: NA
CDR3 DNA: TGTGCCAGCAGTCAACAGGGGTACCAGGAGCAGTACTTC
CDR3 protein: CASSQQGYQEQYF

V gene: TRBV2
J gene: TRBJ2-3
D gene: TRBD1
clone size: NA
CDR3 DNA: TGTGCCAGCAGTCCGGGACAGGGGTACACAGATACGCAGTATTTT
CDR3 protein: CASSPGQGYTDTQYF

V gene: TRBV28
J gene: TRBJ1-2
D gene: NA
clone size: NA
CDR3 DNA: TGTGCCAGCAGTTTAACGGCAACAGGGAGCGGCTACACCTTC
CDR3 protein: CASSLTATGSGYTF

V gene: TRBV30
J gene: TRBJ1-1
D gene: NA
clone size: NA
CDR3 DNA: TGTGCCTGGAGTGGTTCTTACACTGAAGCTTTCTTT
CDR3 protein: CAWSGSYTEAFF

V gene: TRBV7-9
J gene: TRBJ2-2
D gene: TRBD2
clone size: NA
CDR3 DNA: TGTGCCAGCAGCCCTTCTAGCGGGGGGGCCACCGGGGAGCTGTTTTTT
CDR3 protein: CASSPSSGGATGELFF

V gene: TRBV5-1
J gene: TRBJ2-3
D gene: TRBD1
clone size: once
CDR3 DNA: TGCGCCAGCAGCTTAACCGGGACAGCCACAGATACGCAGTATTTT
CDR3 protein: CASSLTGTATDTQYF

V gene: TRBV24-1
J gene: TRBJ2-7
D gene: NA
clone size: NA
CDR3 DNA: TGTGCCACCAGTGATGGCCAGGCCCCATACTTC
CDR3 protein: CATSDGQAPYF

V gene: TRBV7-8
J gene: TRBJ2-5
D gene: TRBD2
clone size: NA
CDR3 DNA: TGTGCCAGCAGCCCCTCGAGTGTCCTACGGCGGGGGGAGACCCAGTACTTC
CDR3 protein: CASSPSSVLRRGETQYF

V gene: TRBV3-1/TRBV3-2
J gene: TRBJ2-5
D gene: NA
clone size: once
CDR3 DNA: TGTGCCAGCAGCCACCGGAGAGATCAAGAGACCCAGTACTTC
CDR3 protein: CASSHRRDQETQYF